Listed here is a single TCR beta chain. This clonotype was counted only a few times. Its cognate antigen has yet to be identified. Per-base qualities were not stored, and no clone one base away is much larger. The listed sequencing device is Illumina NovaSeq 6000. cDNA libraries for TCRalpha and TCRbeta were prepared by 5'RACE using constant-segment primers, with sample barcodes and unique molecular identifiers added. RNA was extracted from every sample with Trizol reagent. Library amplification was performed in two PCR steps, and a second sample barcode and Illumina TruSeq adapters were introduced in the second step. The libraries were sequenced on an Illumina NovaSeq using 2 x 150 bp paired-end reads. In the authors' own workflow: Reads were demultiplexed and collapsed into UMI-guided consensus sequences with migec v1.2.7. Using mixcr v2.1.11, UMI consensuses were aligned to TRA and TRB V and J templates and then assembled into clonotypes. Clonotypes were classified as expanded or contracted when called significant by both edgeR and NoisET, with noise models trained on biological replicates. edgeR calls used a false discovery rate-adjusted p below 0.01 and a log2 fold-change threshold of 1. PCA with hierarchical clustering of max-normalized trajectories of the 1000 most abundant clonotypes was used as exploratory dynamics analysis. Separately sequenced CD4+ and CD8+ repertoires were used to assign a CD4 or CD8 phenotype to each responding clone. The raw public data were reprocessed by TCRdb itself: fastp quality trimming at Q25, MiXCR clonotype calling, in-frame beta chains only. Rows with a matching CDR3 protein are joined into one entry that keeps the most common DNA and genes. TCRdb, not the original authors, processed these V and J calls. Present in this sample are 300,000 to 350,000 distinct CDR3 sequences, approximately 19% of which were seen just once. The ten top clones hold about 21% of the sample.

This specimen comes from a study of T-cell memory formation after mild COVID-19 (dated by TCRdb to the early 2020s). For context, the study as a whole: TCR sequence clusters from the two donors were found to be largely donor specific. T-cell clones expanding and contracting after mild COVID-19 in a couple of donors were tracked by longitudinal TCRalpha and TCRbeta repertoire sequencing. Two young, previously healthy adult volunteers made up the cohort, one male and one female.

Looking up the germline V gene yields CDR1 SGHTS and CDR2 YDEGEE. From cysteine to phenylalanine, the CDR3 is 15 amino acids long. The retained sequence is limited to the CDR3, 45 bases, with the frame set at the first base. The germline V and J ends show losses of 4 bases and 7 bases respectively, and no gene match explains 7 bases of the junction. Ficoll-Paque density gradient centrifugation was the method used to isolate PBMCs. Study-wide conclusions, independent of this receptor: Contracting CD4+ clones were located mainly in the CM and EM memory subsets, whereas CD8+ clones were found to be enriched in EMRA. Some responding clones were detected in pre-infection memory, which suggested that pre-existing cross-reactive memory T cells had joined the SARS-CoV-2 response. Whether the second-wave clones peaking on day 37 were SARS-CoV-2 specific was not confirmed. The study covered only a couple of mild cases, and larger cohorts including severe cases with pre-infection samples were considered necessary. From day 15 to 85, contracting clones showed balanced CD4/CD8 phenotypes, whereas a second wave of clones that expanded from day 15 to 37 leaned towards CD4+.

This clonotype originated in a man aged 18 to 29 who had mild COVID-19 (a few samples of this study predate the infection). The sample titles of this study are shuffled in the database, so cell type and time point are left out; the donor was told from shared clones. Input material: PBMCs or a T cell subset sorted from them (not recorded which). The chain is assembled from TRBV5-8 and TRBJ2-1; 11 central bases correspond to TRBD1. The DNA sequence reads TGTGCCAGCAGCCCGGGGACAGGGGGGCCAAATGAGCAGTTCTTC. Translated, it reads CASSPGTGGPNEQFF. Full variable domain (CDR3 extended with the reference TRBV5-8 and TRBJ2-1 proteins): EAGVTQSPTHLIKTRGQQATLRCSPISGHTSVYWYQQALGLGLQFLLWYDEGEERNRGNFPPRFSGRQFPNYSSELNVNALELEDSALYLCASSPGTGGPNEQFFGPGTRLTVL.